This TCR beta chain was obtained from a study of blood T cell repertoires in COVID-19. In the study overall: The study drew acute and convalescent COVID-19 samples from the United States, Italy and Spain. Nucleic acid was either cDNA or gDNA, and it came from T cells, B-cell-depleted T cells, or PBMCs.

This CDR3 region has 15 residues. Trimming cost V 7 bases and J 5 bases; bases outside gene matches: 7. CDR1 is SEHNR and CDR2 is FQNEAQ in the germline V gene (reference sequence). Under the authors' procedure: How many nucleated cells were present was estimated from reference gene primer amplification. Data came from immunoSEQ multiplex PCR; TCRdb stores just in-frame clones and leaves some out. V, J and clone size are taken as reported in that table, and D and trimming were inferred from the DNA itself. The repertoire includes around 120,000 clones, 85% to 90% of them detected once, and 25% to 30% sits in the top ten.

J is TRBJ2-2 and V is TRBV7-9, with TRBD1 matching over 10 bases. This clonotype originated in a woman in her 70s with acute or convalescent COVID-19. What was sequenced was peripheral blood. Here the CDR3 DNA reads TGTGCCAGCAATACCGGGACAGGGGAGACCGGGGAGCTGTTTTTT. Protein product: CASNTGTGETGELFF.